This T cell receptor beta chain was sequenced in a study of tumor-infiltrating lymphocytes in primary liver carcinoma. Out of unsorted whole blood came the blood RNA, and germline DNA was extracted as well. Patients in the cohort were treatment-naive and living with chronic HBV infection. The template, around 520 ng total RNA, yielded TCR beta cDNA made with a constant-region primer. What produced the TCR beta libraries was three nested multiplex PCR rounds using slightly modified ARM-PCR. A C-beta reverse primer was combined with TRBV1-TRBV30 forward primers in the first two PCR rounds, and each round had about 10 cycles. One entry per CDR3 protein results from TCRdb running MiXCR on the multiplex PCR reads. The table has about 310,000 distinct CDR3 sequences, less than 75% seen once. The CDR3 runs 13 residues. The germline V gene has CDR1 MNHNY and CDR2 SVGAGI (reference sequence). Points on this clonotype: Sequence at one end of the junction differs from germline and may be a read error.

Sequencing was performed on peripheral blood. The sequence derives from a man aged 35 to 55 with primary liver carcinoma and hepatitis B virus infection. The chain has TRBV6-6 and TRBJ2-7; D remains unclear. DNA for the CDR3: TGTGCCAGCGGCTCCGAGAGCTCCTACGAGCAATACTTC. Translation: CASGSESSYEQYF.